The present T cell receptor (beta chain) was sequenced within a study of CD8 T cells in ankylosing spondylitis. Study conclusions and caveats: Apparently characteristic of ankylosing spondylitis blood was a TCR beta motif (roughly eight highly homologous variants).

TCRdb independently ran MiXCR on the 5' RACE reads; one entry per CDR3 protein. This table holds some 700,000 distinct CDR3 sequences, 15% to 20% found once. This CDR3 spans 15 amino acids. V lost 3 bases and J lost 1, with 10 bases in between. This clonotype was recorded a few times. Its antigen is still unknown. This sequence was found in a male donor with ankylosing spondylitis. The chain joins TRBV12-3 or TRBV12-4 to TRBJ2-4, with D possibly being TRBD1 or TRBD2 (5 bases each). The source material was blood, either unsorted or a sorted T cell fraction (not recorded which). The CDR3 DNA is TGTGCCAGCAGTTTTTTCGGGACCGCCAAAAACATTCAGTACTTC. It yields the protein CASSFFGTAKNIQYF.